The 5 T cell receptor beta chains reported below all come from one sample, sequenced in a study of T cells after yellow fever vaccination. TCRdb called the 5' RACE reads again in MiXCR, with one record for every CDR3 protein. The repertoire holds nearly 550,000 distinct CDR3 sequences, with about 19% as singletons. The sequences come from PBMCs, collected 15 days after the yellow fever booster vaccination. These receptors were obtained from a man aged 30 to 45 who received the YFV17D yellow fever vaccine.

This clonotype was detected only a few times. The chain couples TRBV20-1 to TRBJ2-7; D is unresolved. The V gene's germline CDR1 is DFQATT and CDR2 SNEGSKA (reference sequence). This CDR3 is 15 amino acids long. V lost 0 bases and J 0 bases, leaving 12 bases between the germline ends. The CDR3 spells CSARDREGFSYEQYF. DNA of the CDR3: TGCAGTGCTAGAGATAGGGAAGGGTTCTCCTACGAGCAGTACTTC.

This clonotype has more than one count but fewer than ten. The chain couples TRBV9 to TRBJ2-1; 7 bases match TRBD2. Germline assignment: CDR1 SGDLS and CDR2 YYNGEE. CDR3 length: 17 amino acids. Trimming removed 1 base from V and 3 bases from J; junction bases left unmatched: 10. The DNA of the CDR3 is TGTGCCAGCAGCGTAACCCCCGGGCTAGCGGACTACAATGAGCAGTTCTTC. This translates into CASSVTPGLADYNEQFF.

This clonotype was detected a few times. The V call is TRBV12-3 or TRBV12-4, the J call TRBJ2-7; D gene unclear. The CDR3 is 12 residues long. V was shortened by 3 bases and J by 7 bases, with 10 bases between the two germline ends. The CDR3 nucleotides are TGTGCCAGCAGTTTCAAGGGCGTTGAGCAGTACTTC. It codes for CASSFKGVEQYF.

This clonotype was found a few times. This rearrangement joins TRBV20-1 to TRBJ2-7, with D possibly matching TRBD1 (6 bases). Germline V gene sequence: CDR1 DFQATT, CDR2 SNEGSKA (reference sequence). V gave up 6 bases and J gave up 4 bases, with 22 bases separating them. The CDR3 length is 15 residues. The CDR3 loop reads CSAKSGGRGSYEQYF. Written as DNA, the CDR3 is TGCAGTGCCAAGTCTGGAGGCAGGGGTTCATACGAGCAGTACTTC.

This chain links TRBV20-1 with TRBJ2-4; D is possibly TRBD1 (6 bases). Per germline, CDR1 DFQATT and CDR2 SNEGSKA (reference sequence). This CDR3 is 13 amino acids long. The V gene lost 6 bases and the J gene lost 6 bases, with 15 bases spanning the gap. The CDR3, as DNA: TGCAGTGCCACCAGACAGGCCTTAAACATTCAGTACTTC. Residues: CSATRQALNIQYF.